These 10 T cell receptor beta chains originate from one sample sequenced in a study of blood T cell repertoires in COVID-19. Assay used: immunoSEQ multiplex PCR; TCRdb lists only in-frame clones, some missing. The sample contains about 240,000 clones, 75% to 90% of which appear only once. The sample comprised PBMCs or T cells enriched from blood (not recorded which). The receptors originated from a woman aged 40 to 49 with acute COVID-19.

V usage is TRBV5-1 and J usage is TRBJ2-1; D is possibly TRBD2 (5 bases). The germline CDR1 and CDR2 sequences are SGHRS and YFSETQ. V was cut by 0 bases and J by 5 bases, with 6 bases left in between. The CDR3 has 13 amino acids. CDR3 bases: TGCGCCAGCAGCTTGGCCGGGAACAATGAGCAGTTCTTC. Protein sequence: CASSLAGNNEQFF.

This clone was counted a single time. V is TRBV9 and J is TRBJ2-1; D is ambiguous. Trimming left V 4 bases short and J 3 bases short, with 20 bases between. CDR1 and CDR2 from the germline V gene are SGDLS and YYNGEE. CDR3 length: 17 residues. CDR3 loop: CASSSRYGAAYYNEQFF. The CDR3 DNA is TGTGCCAGCAGCTCGCGGTACGGAGCTGCTTACTACAATGAGCAGTTCTTC.

There are a few counts of this clone. The rearrangement uses TRBV6-2 or TRBV6-3 and TRBJ2-1; D is perhaps TRBD1 (7 bases). Trimming shortened V by 5 bases and J by 9 bases, and 23 bases separated the two germline ends. The germline V gene has CDR1 MNHEY and CDR2 SVGEGT. The CDR3 runs 16 residues. The chain's CDR3 is CASSPAFSTGRGEQFF. The CDR3 nucleotides read TGTGCCAGCAGTCCCGCCTTCTCGACAGGGCGGGGTGAGCAGTTCTTC.

The V call is TRBV29-1, the J call TRBJ1-2; 11 positions match TRBD1. The length of the CDR3 is 13 residues. Germline CDR1 SQVTM, CDR2 ANQGSEA. V gave up 4 bases and J gave up 3 bases; unmatched junction bases: 1. CDR3 region: CSVGTGGDYGYTF. The CDR3 DNA reads TGCAGCGTTGGGACAGGGGGCGACTATGGCTACACCTTC.

The chain has TRBV30 and TRBJ1-5; D remains unclear. The V end lost 1 base, the J end lost 1 base, and 5 bases lay between the germline ends. Per germline, CDR1 GTSNPN and CDR2 SVGIG (reference sequence). The CDR3 sequence is 13 residues long. CDR3 sequence reads: CAWSGQSNQPQHF. In DNA form, the CDR3 reads TGTGCCTGGAGTGGACAAAGCAATCAGCCCCAGCATTTT. Full variable domain (outside the CDR3, taken from reference TRBV30 and TRBJ1-5): SQTIHQWPATLVQPVGSPLSLECTVEGTSNPNLYWYRQAAGRGLQLLFYSVGIGQISSEVPQNLSASRPQDRQFILSSKKLLLSDSGFYLCAWSGQSNQPQHFGDGTRLSIL.

This chain uses TRBV5-1 with TRBJ1-4; unclear D gene. The CDR3 is 13 amino acids. With 4 bases removed from V and 3 bases from J, the gap between germline ends came to 7 bases. Germline lookup yields CDR1 SGHRS and CDR2 YFSETQ. For the CDR3, the DNA is TGCGCCAGCAGCCTTTCGGCTAATGAAAAACTGTTTTTT. It yields the protein CASSLSANEKLFF.

This chain links TRBV11-1 with TRBJ2-7, with 10 bases identical to TRBD1. Germline V gives CDR1 SGHAT, CDR2 FQDESV (reference sequence). Unmatched junction bases numbered 5, after V lost 2 bases and J lost 4 bases. The CDR3 has 15 amino acids. CDR3 coding DNA: TGTGCCAGCAGCTTACAGACAGGGGGCGGATACGAGCAGTACTTC. Protein: CASSLQTGGGYEQYF. Looking up the rest from reference TRBV11-1 and TRBJ2-7 gives the full variable domain: EAEVAQSPRYKITEKSQAVAFWCDPISGHATLYWYRQILGQGPELLVQFQDESVVDDSQLPKDRFSAERLKGVDSTLKIQPAELGDSAMYLCASSLQTGGGYEQYFGPGTRLTVT.

This sequence joins TRBV28 and TRBJ2-5; TRBD2 aligns across 14 bases. With V trimmed by 8 bases and J by 4 bases, 9 bases remained unmatched. Germline V lookup: CDR1 MDHEN, CDR2 SYDVKM. CDR3 size: 16 residues. The CDR3 DNA reads TGTGCCAGCGGCCAAGGACTAGCGGGAGGAGGAGAGACCCAGTACTTC. This translates into CASGQGLAGGGETQYF.

The gene calls are TRBV10-3 and TRBJ1-1; the match to TRBD1 covers 7 bases. This CDR3 is built from 14 residues. Germline V gives CDR1 ENHRY, CDR2 SYGVKD. With 3 bases clipped from V and 3 bases from J, the junction kept 4 bases outside the gene matches. The CDR3 bases are TGTGCCATCAGTGAAGGGGGCGCGGACACTGAAGCTTTCTTT. Protein: CAISEGGADTEAFF.

The chain employs TRBV5-1 and TRBJ1-1; 7 positions match TRBD1. The J segment lost 3 bases and the V segment lost 2 bases, leaving 4 bases of the junction unmatched. Germline V gives CDR1 SGHRS, CDR2 YFSETQ. There are 14 residues in the CDR3. CDR3 sequence: CASSFTGADTEAFF. In DNA, the CDR3 is TGCGCCAGCAGCTTTACAGGGGCCGACACTGAAGCTTTCTTT. The whole variable domain, filled in from reference TRBV5-1 and TRBJ1-1, reads KAGVTQTPRYLIKTRGQQVTLSCSPISGHRSVSWYQQTPGQGLQFLFEYFSETQRNKGNFPGRFSGRQFSNSRSEMNVSTLELGDSALYLCASSFTGADTEAFFGQGTRLTVV.